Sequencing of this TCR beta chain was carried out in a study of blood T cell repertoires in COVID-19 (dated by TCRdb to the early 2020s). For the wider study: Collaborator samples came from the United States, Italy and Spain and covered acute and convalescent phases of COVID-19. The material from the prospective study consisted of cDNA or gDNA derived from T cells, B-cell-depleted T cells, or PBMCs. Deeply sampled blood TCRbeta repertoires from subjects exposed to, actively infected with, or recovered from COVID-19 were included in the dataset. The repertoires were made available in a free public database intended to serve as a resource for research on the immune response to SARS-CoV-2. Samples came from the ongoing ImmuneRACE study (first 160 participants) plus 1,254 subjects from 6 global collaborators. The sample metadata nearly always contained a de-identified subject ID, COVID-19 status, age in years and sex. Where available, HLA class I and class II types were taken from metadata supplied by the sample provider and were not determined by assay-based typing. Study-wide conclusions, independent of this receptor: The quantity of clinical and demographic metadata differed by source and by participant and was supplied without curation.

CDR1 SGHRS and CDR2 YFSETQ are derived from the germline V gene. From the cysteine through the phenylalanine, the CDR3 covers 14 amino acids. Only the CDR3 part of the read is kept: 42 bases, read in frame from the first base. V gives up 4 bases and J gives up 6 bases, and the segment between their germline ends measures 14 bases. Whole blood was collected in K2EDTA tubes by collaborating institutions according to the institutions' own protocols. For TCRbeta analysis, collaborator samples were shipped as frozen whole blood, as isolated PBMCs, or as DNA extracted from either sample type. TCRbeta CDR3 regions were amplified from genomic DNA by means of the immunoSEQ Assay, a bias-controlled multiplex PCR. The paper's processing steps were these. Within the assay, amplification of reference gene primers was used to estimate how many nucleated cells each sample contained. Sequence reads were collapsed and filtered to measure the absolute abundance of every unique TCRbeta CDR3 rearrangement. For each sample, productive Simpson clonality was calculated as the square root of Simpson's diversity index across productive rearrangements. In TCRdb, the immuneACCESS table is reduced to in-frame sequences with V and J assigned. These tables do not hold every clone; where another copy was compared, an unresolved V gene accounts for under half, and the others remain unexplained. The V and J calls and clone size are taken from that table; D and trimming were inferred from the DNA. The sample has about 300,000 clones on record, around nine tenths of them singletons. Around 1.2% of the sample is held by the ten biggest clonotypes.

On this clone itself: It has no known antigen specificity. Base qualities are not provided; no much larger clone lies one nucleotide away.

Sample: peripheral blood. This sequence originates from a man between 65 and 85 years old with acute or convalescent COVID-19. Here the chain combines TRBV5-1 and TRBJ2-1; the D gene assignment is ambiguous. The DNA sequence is TGCGCCAGCAGCCCACGCGATGGTGGCAATGAGCAGTTCTTC. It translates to CASSPRDGGNEQFF.